This TCR beta chain was profiled in a study of Ad26.COV2.S vaccination and SARS-CoV-2 variants. Study context: Ad26.COV2.S shots went into the muscle once or twice, 56 days apart.

Sequencing used immunoSEQ multiplex PCR; TCRdb keeps in-frame clones, though not all of them. This table has hundreds of thousands of clones, around 90% appearing once. Overall study results and limits: Non-spike TCR breadth showed similarity between vaccine and placebo recipients.

Treatment of the sample: roughly 18 received Ad26.COV2.S at low or high dose, single or two shots; about 5 received placebo; per-sample allocation not given. Sampling occurred on day 63 after the first vaccine or placebo injection. The individual, an adult aged 18-55 years, was a donor in Boston. On this clone itself: As yet, its antigen is unknown.

The receptor was isolated from a person aged 18-65 years who received the Ad26.COV2.S COVID-19 vaccine or a placebo. The source was peripheral blood, collected in a trial of Ad26.COV2.S vaccine versus placebo.

In DNA, the CDR3 is TGTGCCAGCAGTCCCGGGACAGGCTCTGGAAACACCATATATTTT. Encoded protein: CASSPGTGSGNTIYF. The chain combines TRBV2 with TRBJ1-3; TRBD1 matches at 8 bases. This CDR3 has 15 amino acids. Trimming took 5 bases from V and 0 from J; bases not matched to a gene: 3. CDR1 and CDR2 from the germline V gene are SNHLY and FYNNEI.